The 26 T cell receptor beta chains below come from one sample, sequenced in a study of regulatory T cells in long-lasting Graves disease. Arm-PCR of CDR3 regions and iRepertoire HTBI primers were used to build TCR beta libraries. MiXCR was run by TCRdb on the multiplex PCR reads, yielding one entry per CDR3 protein. The table has some 430,000 distinct CDR3 sequences, 20% to 25% seen once. Time point here: persistent/refractory GD, antithyroid drugs over 5 years with positive TRAb. The TCR library was made from RNA extracted from PBMCs. The specimen comprised peripheral blood mononuclear cells (PBMCs), sampled when the disease was refractory, from a patient treated with antithyroid drugs. All receptors derive from a female donor with Graves disease.

Comments on this clonotype: The conserved closing phenylalanine or tryptophan is absent in this CDR3, likely reflecting a read error. This chain links TRBV11-2 with TRBJ2-1, with 10 bases lining up with TRBD2. There are 19 residues in the CDR3. From germline, CDR1 is SGHAT and CDR2 FQNNGV. The V and J ends lost 3 bases and 0 bases, in that order; junction bases with no gene match: 11. The DNA for the CDR3 is TGTGCCAGCAGCTTGCATAGCGGGGGGTATAAGAGCTCCTACAATGAGCAGTTCATC. It is translated as CASSLHSGGYKSSYNEQFI.

The chain uses TRBV25-1 and TRBJ2-2; D not resolved. The CDR3 loop spans 10 amino acids. Trimming took 3 bases from V and 9 from J, leaving 2 bases between them. Per germline, CDR1 MGHDK and CDR2 SYGVNS. CDR3 sequence: CASSDRELFF. CDR3 DNA: TGTGCCAGCAGTGACCGGGAGCTGTTTTTT.

A few counts support this clonotype. The rearrangement links TRBV30 to TRBJ1-2, with 10 bases lining up with TRBD1. Germline V CDR1 and CDR2: GTSNPN, SVGIG (reference sequence). Trimming took 3 bases from V and 8 from J; bases not matched to a gene: 6. CDR3 length: 13 residues. This CDR3 reads CAWRRQGAEGYTF. The DNA for the CDR3 is TGTGCCTGGAGGCGACAGGGGGCGGAAGGCTACACCTTC.

The chain joins TRBV15 to TRBJ1-1; unclear D gene. The V end was cut by 4 bases, the J end by 5 bases, with 11 bases between. The germline V gene has CDR1 LNHNV and CDR2 YYDKDF (reference sequence). The CDR3 spans 13 residues. CDR3 DNA sequence: TGTGCCACCAGCACCGAGGGCAGAACTGAAGCTTTCTTT. Translated: CATSTEGRTEAFF.

This chain connects TRBV7-2 to TRBJ1-2; 7 bases agree with TRBD1. The CDR3 length is 15 residues. The germline V gene has CDR1 SGHTA and CDR2 FQGNSA. Trimming at V came to 4 bases and at J to 1 base, leaving 6 bases not matched to a gene. In DNA form, the CDR3 reads TGTGCCAGCAGCTCACAGGGGTGGGTTAACTATGGCTACACCTTC. This encodes CASSSQGWVNYGYTF.

There are a few counts of this clonotype. The chain links TRBV28 to TRBJ1-2; tentatively, D is TRBD1 (6 bases). CDR1 is MDHEN and CDR2 is SYDVKM in the germline V gene. CDR3 length equals 17 residues. V lost 6 bases and J 0 bases, leaving 20 bases between the germline ends. CDR3 residues: CASSQDPRRGTNYGYTF. For the CDR3, the DNA is TGTGCCAGCAGCCAAGACCCCCGCAGGGGTACTAACTATGGCTACACCTTC.

The V and J genes are TRBV7-9 and TRBJ2-1; 10 nucleotides match TRBD2. Germline V gives CDR1 SEHNR, CDR2 FQNEAQ (reference sequence). V was pared by 5 bases and J by 3 bases, with 4 bases of the junction left unmatched. CDR3 length: 15 amino acids. CDR3 in amino acids: CASSLGLADYNEQFF. CDR3 nucleotides: TGTGCCAGCAGCCTCGGACTAGCGGACTACAATGAGCAGTTCTTC.

This clonotype occurred a few times. The CDR3 DNA sequence: TGTGCCAGTATGGATGCAGGGGACTATGGCTACACCTTC. This translates into CASMDAGDYGYTF. This chain links TRBV19 with TRBJ1-2; tentative D call: TRBD1 (6 bases). Trimming shortened V by 7 bases and J by 3 bases, and 12 bases separated the two germline ends. The germline CDR1 and CDR2 sequences are LNHDA and SQIVND (reference sequence). The CDR3 has 13 residues.

Here the CDR3 reads CASHKLQGANTGELFF. CDR3 in DNA: TGTGCCAGCCATAAGCTACAGGGGGCGAACACCGGGGAGCTGTTTTTT. This chain connects TRBV7-9 to TRBJ2-2, with 8 bases fitting TRBD1. CDR1 is SEHNR, CDR2 FQNEAQ, per germline (reference sequence). V was pared by 8 bases and J by 0 bases, with 8 bases of the junction left unmatched. The length of the CDR3 is 16 residues.

This clonotype was counted a few times. The chain links TRBV7-9 to TRBJ2-5; D possibly corresponds to TRBD1 (8 bases). Trimming took 5 bases from V and 3 from J, leaving 16 bases between them. Looked up from germline, CDR1 is SEHNR and CDR2 is FQNEAQ (reference sequence). The CDR3 consists of 15 residues. CDR3 amino acids: CASSPLQGGKETQYF. Here the CDR3 DNA reads TGTGCCAGCAGCCCCCTACAGGGGGGGAAAGAGACCCAGTACTTC.

The V and J genes are TRBV19 and TRBJ2-7, with 8 bases aligning to TRBD2. The germline CDR1 and CDR2 sequences are LNHDA and SQIVND (reference sequence). V lost 1 base to trimming and J lost 5 bases; unmatched junction nucleotides: 7. The CDR3 covers 15 residues. The CDR3 loop reads CASSIVAGGTDEQYF. CDR3 bases: TGTGCCAGTAGTATAGTGGCGGGAGGCACAGACGAGCAGTACTTC.

This clonotype was counted ten times or more. The rearrangement links TRBV30 to TRBJ1-1; D is ambiguous. Trimming pared 2 bases from V and 7 bases from J, leaving 8 bases between. The CDR3 has 11 amino acids. The V gene's germline CDR1 is GTSNPN and CDR2 SVGIG (reference sequence). The CDR3 region has the DNA TGTGCCTGGAGTATCACGGGTGAAGCTTTCTTT. Translating gives CAWSITGEAFF.

The genes are TRBV27 and TRBJ2-6; no clear D gene. The CDR3 spans 18 residues. Trimming removed 3 bases at V and 0 bases at J, with 15 bases between. Germline V gives CDR1 MNHEY, CDR2 SMNVEV (reference sequence). The DNA of the CDR3 is TGTGCCAGCAGTTTGAGAGGCACTCCTCACTCTGGGGCCAACGTCCTGACTTTC. It is translated as CASSLRGTPHSGANVLTF.

This clonotype was seen ten or more times. The chain joins TRBV28 to TRBJ2-7; 10 bases fit TRBD2. The CDR3 is 14 residues long. From germline, CDR1 is MDHEN and CDR2 SYDVKM. The ends lost 7 bases at V and 1 base at J; junction bases unmatched: 4. The CDR3 protein is CASTSSGGSYEQYF. CDR3 coding DNA: TGTGCCAGCACTTCTAGCGGGGGATCCTACGAGCAGTACTTC. The variable domain in full, with the rest retrieved from reference TRBV28 and TRBJ2-7, is DVKVTQSSRYLVKRTGEKVFLECVQDMDHENMFWYRQDPGLGLRLIYFSYDVKMKEKGDIPEGYSVSREKKERFSLILESASTNQTSMYLCASTSSGGSYEQYFGPGTRLTVT.

The chain uses TRBV29-1 and TRBJ2-5; D is uncertain. The CDR3 totals 14 residues. V lost 3 bases to trimming and J lost 2 bases, with 13 bases between them. Germline CDR1 SQVTM, CDR2 ANQGSEA. The CDR3, as DNA: TGCAGCGTTGATGGGCTGATCCTACAAGAGACCCAGTACTTC. Protein: CSVDGLILQETQYF.

This clonotype was found many times. The chain carries TRBV28 and TRBJ2-7, with TRBD2 identical over 10 bases. CDR1 MDHEN and CDR2 SYDVKM come from the germline V gene. The V and J ends lost 5 bases and 2 bases, in that order; junction bases with no gene match: 9. CDR3 length equals 16 residues. The CDR3 loop reads CASSPRGSGRPYEQYF. CDR3 in DNA: TGTGCCAGCAGTCCCCGGGGTAGCGGGAGGCCCTACGAGCAGTACTTC. The whole variable domain, filled in from reference TRBV28 and TRBJ2-7, reads DVKVTQSSRYLVKRTGEKVFLECVQDMDHENMFWYRQDPGLGLRLIYFSYDVKMKEKGDIPEGYSVSREKKERFSLILESASTNQTSMYLCASSPRGSGRPYEQYFGPGTRLTVT.

The chain recombines TRBV20-1 with TRBJ1-5, with D hard to call. Germline values: CDR1 DFQATT, CDR2 SNEGSKA (reference sequence). V was shortened by 1 base and J by 0 bases, with 4 bases between the two germline ends. The CDR3 loop spans 13 amino acids. The CDR3 DNA is TGCAGTGCTAGAGCAGTTAGCAATCAGCCCCAGCATTTT. It yields the protein CSARAVSNQPQHF.

The chain carries TRBV6-2 or TRBV6-3 and TRBJ2-4; D not resolved. The CDR3 has 14 residues. V was clipped by 5 bases and J by 3 bases, with 11 bases between them. The germline V gene encodes CDR1 MNHEY and CDR2 SVGEGT. CDR3 sequence: CASSEAGYKNIQYF. The CDR3, as DNA: TGTGCCAGCAGTGAGGCCGGGTACAAAAACATTCAGTACTTC.

This clonotype was detected many times. The chain combines TRBV28 with TRBJ2-2; D is undetermined. Germline V CDR1 and CDR2: MDHEN, SYDVKM. Trimming shortened V by 4 bases and J by 7 bases, and 13 bases separated the two germline ends. The CDR3 length is 14 residues. The CDR3 loop is CASSYRSHGGELFF. The CDR3 DNA follows: TGTGCCAGCAGTTATCGATCCCACGGCGGGGAGCTGTTTTTT.

The rearrangement links TRBV11-3 to TRBJ2-3; D gene ambiguous. Trimming shortened V by 5 bases and J by 1 base, and 10 bases separated the two germline ends. CDR1 and CDR2 from the germline V gene are SGHNT and YENEEA. CDR3 size: 14 residues. The CDR3 DNA sequence: TGTGCCAGCAGCCTCTCTAGGGGCACAGATACGCAGTATTTT. It yields the protein CASSLSRGTDTQYF.

The chain carries TRBV30 and TRBJ2-7; TRBD1 aligns across 8 bases. This CDR3 spans 14 amino acids. The V segment lost 2 bases and the J segment 3 bases; nucleotides outside the gene matches: 6. Germline V gives CDR1 GTSNPN, CDR2 SVGIG (reference sequence). The CDR3 DNA reads TGTGCCTGGAGTCACGGACAGGGAAGCTACGAGCAGTACTTC. It encodes CAWSHGQGSYEQYF. Drawing the rest from reference TRBV30 and TRBJ2-7, the complete variable domain is SQTIHQWPATLVQPVGSPLSLECTVEGTSNPNLYWYRQAAGRGLQLLFYSVGIGQISSEVPQNLSASRPQDRQFILSSKKLLLSDSGFYLCAWSHGQGSYEQYFGPGTRLTVT.

The chain couples TRBV6-2 or TRBV6-3 to TRBJ2-7; 12 nucleotides agree with TRBD2. Germline V CDR1 and CDR2: MNHEY, SVGEGT. With 0 bases clipped from V and 0 bases from J, the junction kept 6 bases outside the gene matches. CDR3 length: 18 amino acids. The CDR3: CASSYSEPSGGGSYEQYF. DNA of the CDR3: TGTGCCAGCAGTTACTCTGAGCCTAGCGGGGGGGGCTCCTACGAGCAGTACTTC.

This clonotype came up a few times. V usage is TRBV9 and J usage is TRBJ2-7, with 7 bases lining up with TRBD2. The CDR3 extends over 14 amino acids. V gave up 0 bases and J gave up 7 bases; unmatched junction bases: 7. Per germline, CDR1 SGDLS and CDR2 YYNGEE. CDR3 DNA: TGTGCCAGCAGCGTAGGGGGAGGGCCGGGTGAGCAGTACTTC. Translation gives CASSVGGGPGEQYF.

This clonotype was found a few times. The chain joins TRBV5-1 to TRBJ1-4; 8 positions match TRBD1. The trim removed 2 bases at V and 4 bases at J, leaving 7 bases unmatched. CDR3 length: 16 residues. CDR1 SGHRS and CDR2 YFSETQ come from the germline V gene. The CDR3 nucleotides read TGCGCCAGCAGCTTAACCGTGGGACAGGATAATGAAAAACTGTTTTTT. Translating gives CASSLTVGQDNEKLFF.

This clonotype was observed many times. The chain recombines TRBV12-3 or TRBV12-4 with TRBJ2-2, with D uncertain. The CDR3 length is 14 residues. V was trimmed by 4 bases and J by 3 bases, leaving 9 bases between them. CDR3: CASSSARDTGELFF. The CDR3 DNA reads as TGTGCCAGCAGTTCCGCTCGGGACACCGGGGAGCTGTTTTTT.

The chain recombines TRBV20-1 with TRBJ1-1; D remains ambiguous. Germline assignment: CDR1 DFQATT and CDR2 SNEGSKA (reference sequence). Trimming cost V 0 bases and J 6 bases, with 14 bases left between them. The CDR3 is 14 residues long. CDR3 amino acids: CSARDVGGGPEAFF. The CDR3 DNA follows: TGCAGTGCTAGAGATGTAGGAGGCGGGCCTGAAGCTTTCTTT.